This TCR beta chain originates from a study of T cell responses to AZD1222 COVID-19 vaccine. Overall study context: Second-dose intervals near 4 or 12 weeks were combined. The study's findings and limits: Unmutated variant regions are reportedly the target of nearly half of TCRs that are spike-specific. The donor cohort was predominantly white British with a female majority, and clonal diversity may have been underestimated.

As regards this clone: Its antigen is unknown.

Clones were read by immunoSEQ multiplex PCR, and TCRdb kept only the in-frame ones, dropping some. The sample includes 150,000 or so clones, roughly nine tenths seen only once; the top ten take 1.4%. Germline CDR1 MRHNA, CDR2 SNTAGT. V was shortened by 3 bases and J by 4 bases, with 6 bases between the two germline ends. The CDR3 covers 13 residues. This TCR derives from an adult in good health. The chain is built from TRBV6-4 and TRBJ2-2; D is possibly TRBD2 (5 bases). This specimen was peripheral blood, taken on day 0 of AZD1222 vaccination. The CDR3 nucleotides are TGTGCCAGCAGTGAAGCGGCCACCGGGGAGCTGTTTTTT. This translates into CASSEAATGELFF.